These 18 T cell receptor beta chains came from one sample sequenced in a study of T cell responses to AZD1222 COVID-19 vaccine. Clones were sequenced by immunoSEQ multiplex PCR, and TCRdb holds only the in-frame ones, with some missing. The data hold 150,000 to 200,000 clones, with 80% to 95% observed a single time. The input for sequencing was peripheral blood, taken on day 0 of AZD1222 vaccination. The source is an adult in good health.

This sequence joins TRBV27 and TRBJ1-2; maybe TRBD1 (5 bases). The V and J ends lost 5 bases and 7 bases respectively, with 14 bases between them. Germline V CDR1 and CDR2: MNHEY, SMNVEV (reference sequence). The CDR3 has 13 amino acids. CDR3 in DNA: TGTGCCAGCAGTCCCTTAGGGGAAACTGGCTACACCTTC. Translating gives CASSPLGETGYTF.

The rearrangement uses TRBV5-1 and TRBJ1-2; tentatively, D is TRBD1 (5 bases). Trimming took 4 bases from V and 4 from J, leaving 20 bases between them. Germline values: CDR1 SGHRS, CDR2 YFSETQ. This CDR3 spans 16 amino acids. The CDR3 DNA follows: TGCGCCAGCAGCCAGCCGAGTGGGGAAGGGGCCTATGGCTACACCTTC. Amino acid sequence: CASSQPSGEGAYGYTF.

The chain employs TRBV18 and TRBJ2-5; 12 bases map to TRBD2. J lost 2 bases, V lost 6 bases, and 4 bases had no gene match. The CDR3 spans 15 residues. CDR1 is KGHSH and CDR2 is LQKENI in the germline V gene. CDR3 amino acids: CASSHGTSGQETQYF. As DNA, the CDR3 is TGTGCCAGCTCCCATGGGACTAGCGGGCAAGAGACCCAGTACTTC.

The rearrangement uses TRBV19 and TRBJ1-5; no firm D call. This CDR3 region has 16 residues. Deletions cut 10 bases from V and 2 bases from J, with 21 bases between. The germline V gene encodes CDR1 LNHDA and CDR2 SQIVND (reference sequence). In nucleotides, the CDR3 is TGTGCCACCGACGAAGGCCTTTCATGGGGCAATCAGCCCCAGCATTTT. This translates into CATDEGLSWGNQPQHF.

The rearrangement uses TRBV30 and TRBJ1-2; possible D gene TRBD1, 6 bases. The V and J ends lost 7 bases and 5 bases respectively, with 17 bases between them. This CDR3 contains 13 residues. Germline V gene data show CDR1 as GTSNPN and CDR2 as SVGIG (reference sequence). The CDR3 region is CAYITTGYYGYTF. The CDR3 DNA sequence: TGTGCCTACATCACTACAGGGTATTATGGCTACACCTTC. The entire variable domain, with the rest obtained from reference TRBV30 and TRBJ1-2, is as follows: SQTIHQWPATLVQPVGSPLSLECTVEGTSNPNLYWYRQAAGRGLQLLFYSVGIGQISSEVPQNLSASRPQDRQFILSSKKLLLSDSGFYLCAYITTGYYGYTFGSGTRLTVV.

The gene calls are TRBV27 and TRBJ1-3; TRBD1 matches 9 bases. V shed 6 bases, J shed 4 bases, and the junction held 7 bases outside the gene matches. The CDR3 is made up of 15 amino acids. Germline loops: CDR1 MNHEY, CDR2 SMNVEV (reference sequence). The chain's CDR3 is CASSLGQGRGNTIYF. The CDR3 DNA is TGTGCCAGCAGCCTCGGACAGGGGAGGGGAAACACCATATATTTT.

The chain links TRBV28 to TRBJ1-5; no definite D call. The germline gives CDR1 MDHEN, CDR2 SYDVKM. The CDR3 has 15 residues. V dropped 1 base and J dropped 0 bases, with 7 bases sitting between them. CDR3 nucleotide sequence: TGTGCCAGCAGTTTATCGCAGGCTAGCAATCAGCCCCAGCATTTT. This translates into CASSLSQASNQPQHF.

The chain couples TRBV4-3 to TRBJ2-5; perhaps TRBD2 as D (6 bases). This CDR3 has 16 residues. The ends were cut back, 7 bases at V and 1 base at J, with 19 bases in the middle. CDR1 and CDR2 from the germline V gene are LGHNA and YSLEER. The DNA for the CDR3 is TGCGCCAGCAAACGCTCCGTAGCGGCGATCCAAGAGACCCAGTACTTC. Residues: CASKRSVAAIQETQYF.

The chain links TRBV6-6 to TRBJ1-6; D not certain. The V end lost 5 bases, the J end lost 2 bases, and 19 bases lay between the germline ends. CDR3 length: 18 amino acids. CDR1 is MNHNY and CDR2 is SVGAGI in the germline V gene (reference sequence). The CDR3: CASSPVVHGDTYNSPLHF. CDR3 nucleotide sequence: TGTGCCAGCAGTCCTGTGGTCCACGGGGATACCTATAATTCACCCCTCCACTTT.

CDR3 sequence: CAWTGYTEAFF. The CDR3 DNA reads TGTGCCTGGACGGGTTACACTGAAGCTTTCTTT. This chain connects TRBV30 to TRBJ1-1; D remains unclear. The CDR3 consists of 11 residues. Germline lookup yields CDR1 GTSNPN and CDR2 SVGIG (reference sequence). With 4 bases removed from V and 3 bases from J, the gap between germline ends came to 6 bases.

The rearrangement uses TRBV30 and TRBJ2-5, with 9 bases lining up with TRBD1. The germline V gene encodes CDR1 GTSNPN and CDR2 SVGIG (reference sequence). The trim removed 2 bases at V and 5 bases at J, leaving 9 bases unmatched. There are 15 residues in the CDR3. CDR3 residues: CAWSPGTGRSETQYF. For the CDR3, the DNA is TGTGCCTGGAGTCCTGGGACAGGGAGGTCGGAGACCCAGTACTTC.

As DNA, the CDR3 is TGCGCCAGCAGCTTAGGACAGGGTCTAGATACGCAGTATTTT. It translates to CASSLGQGLDTQYF. The chain employs TRBV5-1 and TRBJ2-3, with 8 nucleotides matching TRBD1. J was trimmed by 5 bases and V by 2 bases; bases with no gene match: 4. Per the germline V gene, CDR1 is SGHRS and CDR2 is YFSETQ. CDR3 length: 14 amino acids.

This sequence joins TRBV7-2 and TRBJ2-3; 9 nucleotides match TRBD2. V gave up 0 bases and J gave up 1 base; unmatched junction bases: 5. This CDR3 spans 17 amino acids. In germline, CDR1 is SGHTA, CDR2 FQGNSA. The CDR3, as DNA: TGTGCCAGCAGCTTAGCGGGCGGGGGGGCTGGCACAGATACGCAGTATTTT. Translating gives CASSLAGGGAGTDTQYF. The variable domain in full, with the rest retrieved from reference TRBV7-2 and TRBJ2-3, is GAGVSQSPSNKVTEKGKDVELRCDPISGHTALYWYRQSLGQGLEFLIYFQGNSAPDKSGLPSDRFSAERTGGSVSTLTIQRTQQEDSAVYLCASSLAGGGAGTDTQYFGPGTRLTVL.

This chain connects TRBV9 to TRBJ1-4; no firm D call. The CDR3 sequence is 9 residues long. Germline V gene lookup returns CDR1 SGDLS and CDR2 YYNGEE. With 4 bases removed from V and 16 bases from J, the gap between germline ends came to 8 bases. DNA for the CDR3: TGTGCCAGCAGCTCCCAGCCGTTTTTT. Residues: CASSSQPFF.

The V call is TRBV30, the J call TRBJ2-6; D perhaps matches TRBD2 (6 bases). Germline lookup yields CDR1 GTSNPN and CDR2 SVGIG (reference sequence). This CDR3 is 17 amino acids long. V was pared by 0 bases and J by 0 bases, with 12 bases between. The CDR3 reads CAWSVRGSVSGANVLTF. The CDR3 coding sequence is TGTGCCTGGAGTGTACGGGGGTCGGTCTCTGGGGCCAACGTCCTGACTTTC.

The chain uses TRBV6-5 and TRBJ1-1; D remains ambiguous. Germline CDR1 MNHEY, CDR2 SVGAGI. Deletions cut 0 bases from V and 4 bases from J, with 6 bases between. The CDR3 spans 13 residues. CDR3 amino acids: CASSYSWSTEAFF. Here the CDR3 DNA reads TGTGCCAGCAGTTACTCTTGGAGCACTGAAGCTTTCTTT.

This CDR3 reads CASSLIWQSNTGELFF. Here the CDR3 DNA reads TGTGCCAGCAGTTTGATCTGGCAGTCGAACACCGGGGAGCTGTTTTTT. This chain links TRBV27 with TRBJ2-2; D uncertain. The CDR3 covers 16 residues. CDR1 is MNHEY and CDR2 is SMNVEV in the germline V gene (reference sequence). Trimming took 3 bases from V and 0 from J, leaving 11 bases between them.

V is TRBV18 and J is TRBJ2-5; 8 positions agree with TRBD1. The CDR3 is 15 residues long. Germline-derived CDR1 and CDR2 are KGHSH and LQKENI. V shed 3 bases and J 4 bases; nucleotides not matched to a gene: 7. CDR3 nucleotide sequence: TGTGCCAGCTCACCTCTCGACAGGGGTGGAGAGACCCAGTACTTC. Its translation: CASSPLDRGGETQYF.